The 6 T cell receptor beta chains given below trace back to one sample, sequenced in a study of blood T cells in healthy people across ages. It was with a sample-barcoded 5' primer and a J-beta primer mix that a second PCR of about 6 to 12 cycles was run. TCRdb reprocessed the 5' RACE reads via MiXCR and lists one record per CDR3 protein. The sample has 1,500,000 or so distinct CDR3 sequences, around 40% seen once; the top ten hold under 5%. Sequencing input: blood. The receptors were sampled from a woman younger than 30 in good health.

V and J are TRBV4-1 and TRBJ2-5, with TRBD2 identical over 7 bases. The CDR3 has 12 amino acids. In germline, CDR1 is MGHRA, CDR2 YSYEKL. J was trimmed by 3 bases and V by 5 bases; bases with no gene match: 0. Written as DNA, the CDR3 is TGCGCCAGCAGCGGGGGGGAAGAGACCCAGTACTTC. Translating gives CASSGGEETQYF.

A remark on this clonotype: An end of the junction differs from the germline gene, which may be a read error. The genes are TRBV2 and TRBJ2-3; 12 positions match TRBD2. Germline V gives CDR1 SNHLY, CDR2 FYNNEI. This CDR3 spans 16 amino acids. CDR3 nucleotide sequence: TGTGCCAGCAGCGAAGGACTAGCGGGGCCCACAGATACGCAGTATTTT. Its protein product is CASSEGLAGPTDTQYF.

This clonotype was seen just once. The chain carries TRBV29-1 and TRBJ1-1; D ambiguous. Trimming took off 7 bases at V and 1 base at J, with 10 bases between the two ends. In germline, CDR1 is SQVTM, CDR2 ANQGSEA. This CDR3 is built from 12 residues. CDR3 residues: CSGSRTNTEAFF. Here the CDR3 DNA reads TGCAGCGGCAGTAGGACGAACACTGAAGCTTTCTTT.

A few counts support this clonotype. The V call is TRBV11-2, the J call TRBJ2-3, with D hard to call. Germline-derived CDR1 and CDR2 are SGHAT and FQNNGV. The CDR3 has 15 residues. The V end lost 5 bases, the J end lost 1 base, and 13 bases lay between the germline ends. The CDR3 spells CASSPRFRGTDTQYF. The CDR3 DNA reads TGTGCCAGCAGCCCGAGATTCCGGGGCACAGATACGCAGTATTTT.

This chain connects TRBV27 to TRBJ2-7, with D unresolved. The CDR3 length is 13 residues. Germline CDR1 is MNHEY and CDR2 is SMNVEV (reference sequence). Trimming shortened V by 3 bases and J by 6 bases, and 12 bases separated the two germline ends. CDR3 amino acids: CASSFRFRTEQYF. In nucleotides, the CDR3 is TGTGCCAGCAGTTTCCGGTTCAGGACCGAGCAGTACTTC.

This clonotype occurred a few times. The chain employs TRBV6-2 or TRBV6-3 and TRBJ2-7; perhaps TRBD1 as D (5 bases). This CDR3 region has 13 residues. Germline CDR1 MNHEY, CDR2 SVGEGT. Trimming removed 2 bases from V and 4 bases from J, with 9 bases in between. This chain's CDR3 is CASSYVDSYEQYF. The DNA for the CDR3 is TGTGCCAGCAGTTACGTTGACAGTTACGAGCAGTACTTC.